The 9 T cell receptor beta chains listed next were all sequenced from one sample in a study of shared clonotypes between healthy human individuals. Assay: immunoSEQ multiplex PCR; the TCRdb copy retains only in-frame clones and omits some. Counted here are approximately 620,000 clones, less than 98% occurring once; the ten biggest clones make up 0.057%. The specimen sequenced was naive CD4+ T cells sorted from blood. The subset here: CD45RA+ positively selected. Receptor source: a woman aged 25 to 39 in good health.

The chain couples TRBV11-2 to TRBJ2-7; D uncertain. CDR3 size: 11 residues. Trimming took off 3 bases at V and 4 bases at J, with 4 bases between the two ends. CDR1 is SGHAT and CDR2 is FQNNGV in the germline V gene. The CDR3 DNA follows: TGTGCCAGCAGCTTCATATACGAGCAGTACTTC. Protein product: CASSFIYEQYF.

This chain connects TRBV19 to TRBJ1-2; a possible D gene is TRBD1 (6 bases). The CDR3 sequence is 14 residues long. Germline CDR1 and CDR2: LNHDA and SQIVND (reference sequence). The germline V and J ends were trimmed by 0 bases and 4 bases, with 9 bases remaining between them. This chain's CDR3 is CASSIEDSRYGYTF. The CDR3 coding sequence is TGTGCCAGTAGTATAGAGGACAGCCGCTATGGCTACACCTTC.

The chain couples TRBV19 to TRBJ2-1; 12 bases match TRBD2. This CDR3 has 18 amino acids. Germline V gene data show CDR1 as LNHDA and CDR2 as SQIVND (reference sequence). After removal of 4 bases from V and 2 bases from J, the junction contained 9 bases not matched to a gene. The CDR3 is CASSRFELAGGTYNEQFF. In DNA, the CDR3 is TGTGCCAGTAGTAGGTTCGAACTAGCGGGAGGCACCTACAATGAGCAGTTCTTC. The full variable domain, completed using reference TRBV19 and TRBJ2-1, is DGGITQSPKYLFRKEGQNVTLSCEQNLNHDAMYWYRQDPGQGLRLIYYSQIVNDFQKGDIAEGYSVSREKKESFPLTVTSAQKNPTAFYLCASSRFELAGGTYNEQFFGPGTRLTVL.

The gene calls are TRBV7-2 and TRBJ2-5; 14 nucleotides align to TRBD2. CDR3 length: 18 amino acids. The J segment lost 4 bases and the V segment lost 1 base, leaving 8 bases of the junction unmatched. Germline CDR1 is SGHTA and CDR2 is FQGNSA. CDR3 DNA sequence: TGTGCCAGCAGCTTAGTGTCCGGGACTAGCGGGAGTAGAGAGACCCAGTACTTC. Translation gives CASSLVSGTSGSRETQYF.

The rearrangement links TRBV23-1 to TRBJ2-2; 16 bases agree with TRBD2. TRBV23-1 is labeled an ORF, and its function is uncertain. The CDR3 length is 23 residues. J was trimmed by 1 base and V by 3 bases; bases with no gene match: 17. The CDR3 DNA reads as TGCGCCAGCAGTCACGCATCCGGGGGACTAGCGGGAGGGATTTGGGTGAACACCGGGGAGCTGTTTTTT. This gives the protein CASSHASGGLAGGIWVNTGELFF.

The V call is TRBV29-1, the J call TRBJ2-5, with D possibly being TRBD1 (6 bases). With the DNA end fitting TRBJ2-7 better, the J assignment may be wrong. The CDR3 sequence is 12 residues long. Germline-derived CDR1 and CDR2 are SQVTM and ANQGSEA. The chain's CDR3 is CSGRDTSYEQYF. For the CDR3, the DNA is TGCAGCGGACGGGACACCTCGTACGAGCAGTACTTC.

This chain connects TRBV28 to TRBJ2-2; TRBD2 matches 9 bases. Trimming at V came to 7 bases and at J to 3 bases, leaving 9 bases not matched to a gene. Germline lookup yields CDR1 MDHEN and CDR2 SYDVKM. The CDR3 is 16 amino acids. The CDR3 protein is CASILKAGGYTGELFF. Here the CDR3 DNA reads TGTGCCAGCATTCTTAAAGCGGGAGGATACACCGGGGAGCTGTTTTTT.

This chain links TRBV9 with TRBJ2-3; 12 bases line up with TRBD2. This CDR3 comprises 14 residues. The germline V gene has CDR1 SGDLS and CDR2 YYNGEE. The J segment lost 9 bases and the V segment lost 3 bases, leaving 5 bases of the junction unmatched. The CDR3: CASSGTLAGGTQYF. CDR3 in DNA: TGTGCCAGCAGCGGGACTCTAGCGGGAGGGACGCAGTATTTT.

The chain carries TRBV9 and TRBJ2-3, with TRBD2 as a possible D gene (5 bases). Germline CDR1 and CDR2: SGDLS and YYNGEE. Trimming shortened V by 5 bases and J by 0 bases, and 13 bases separated the two germline ends. The CDR3 is 15 amino acids. CDR3 in amino acids: CASRKRTGSTDTQYF. In DNA, the CDR3 is TGTGCCAGCAGGAAGAGAACGGGAAGCACAGATACGCAGTATTTT.